A selection of T cell receptor beta chains follows, all from one sample in a study of T-cell memory formation after mild COVID-19. TCRdb analysed the 5' RACE reads with MiXCR anew, one entry per CDR3 protein. The data show about 350,000 distinct CDR3 sequences, over 13% seen once. The sample consisted of PBMCs or a T cell subset sorted from them (not recorded which). The receptors originated from a man between 18 and 35 years old who had mild COVID-19 (a few samples of this study predate the infection). Cell type and time point are not known. Each CDR3 is given with its conserved first and last residue.

V	J	CDR3
TRBV19	TRBJ1-1	CASSTIGRNTEAFF
TRBV7-2	TRBJ2-1	CASSSQPGYEQFF
TRBV6-2/TRBV6-3	TRBJ1-5	CASSYPQWEQPQHF
TRBV6-5	TRBJ2-1	CASSLTGQGLNEQFF
TRBV7-2	TRBJ1-6	CASSPGRRRNSPLHF
TRBV4-1	TRBJ1-2	CASSRNGDSQEFYGYTF
TRBV20-1	TRBJ2-1	CSAPPSGGANEQFF
TRBV2	TRBJ2-7	CASSESRGSGFAEQYF
TRBV20-1	TRBJ2-7	CSAFLVGEQYF
TRBV2	TRBJ1-1	CASSEWTEAFF
TRBV6-2/TRBV6-3	TRBJ2-2	CASSWLAGRTGELFF
TRBV2	TRBJ2-1	CASSAVDEQFF
TRBV11-3	TRBJ2-7	CASSLSGGDYEQYF
TRBV6-5	TRBJ2-7	CASSRTGTSEEQYF
TRBV28	TRBJ2-2	CASSPGFSGELFF
TRBV7-2	TRBJ2-7	CASSGSVYEQYF
TRBV9	TRBJ1-2	CASSVEGTGYGYTF
TRBV10-3	TRBJ1-1	CAISEMGGEAFF
TRBV29-1	TRBJ2-2	CSVVTEGGELFF
TRBV29-1	TRBJ1-1	CSVGRKMNTEAFF
TRBV20-1	TRBJ1-6	CSADDRAFINSPLHF
TRBV5-4	TRBJ1-1	CASISIGDTEAFF
TRBV12-3/TRBV12-4	TRBJ1-1	CASSQTDAEAFF
TRBV12-3/TRBV12-4	TRBJ1-6	CASRLGSAGPHHF
TRBV7-2	TRBJ2-1	CASSLVGGYSASGVDEQFF
TRBV19	TRBJ1-5	CASSYPLRGSNQPQHF